Shown below are 18 T cell receptor beta chains from a single sample sequenced in a study of radiotherapy plus CTLA-4 blockade in lung cancer. Sequenced by immunoSEQ multiplex PCR; TCRdb stores in-frame clones only, minus some. The profile shows 65,000 to 95,000 clones, roughly 87% of them singletons. The material was peripheral blood, obtained from a patient treated with radiotherapy plus ipilimumab. These TCRs come from a human donor with non-small cell lung cancer that progressed on radiotherapy plus ipilimumab.

This clone was found once. The chain couples TRBV11-2 to TRBJ2-7; D is ambiguous. CDR1 and CDR2 from the germline V gene are SGHAT and FQNNGV. V lost 2 bases to trimming and J lost 0 bases, with 17 bases between them. The CDR3 has 17 residues. The CDR3 protein is CASSLSFGGRSSYEQYF. Here the CDR3 DNA reads TGTGCCAGCAGCTTAAGCTTTGGCGGCCGGAGCTCCTACGAGCAGTACTTC.

The chain couples TRBV5-1 to TRBJ1-2; D may be TRBD1 (6 bases). The germline V gene encodes CDR1 SGHRS and CDR2 YFSETQ. CDR3 length: 13 residues. With 4 bases removed from V and 5 bases from J, the gap between germline ends came to 12 bases. CDR3 nucleotides: TGCGCCAGCAGCCGGGCAGGGGAATATGGCTACACCTTC. Its protein product is CASSRAGEYGYTF. The full variable domain, completed using reference TRBV5-1 and TRBJ1-2, is KAGVTQTPRYLIKTRGQQVTLSCSPISGHRSVSWYQQTPGQGLQFLFEYFSETQRNKGNFPGRFSGRQFSNSRSEMNVSTLELGDSALYLCASSRAGEYGYTFGSGTRLTVV.

The chain couples TRBV5-1 to TRBJ2-3, with 7 bases that match TRBD2. CDR1 is SGHRS and CDR2 is YFSETQ in the germline V gene. Unmatched junction bases numbered 11, after V lost 5 bases and J lost 8 bases. The length of the CDR3 is 14 residues. CDR3 loop: CASRDGLGLGTQYF. The CDR3 DNA reads TGCGCCAGCAGGGACGGACTAGGGCTTGGTACGCAGTATTTT. The full variable domain, in which reference TRBV5-1 and TRBJ2-3 provide the parts outside the CDR3, is KAGVTQTPRYLIKTRGQQVTLSCSPISGHRSVSWYQQTPGQGLQFLFEYFSETQRNKGNFPGRFSGRQFSNSRSEMNVSTLELGDSALYLCASRDGLGLGTQYFGPGTRLTVL.

The chain carries TRBV5-6 and TRBJ2-7, with D maybe TRBD2 (7 bases). There are 14 residues in the CDR3. V was shortened by 1 base and J by 6 bases, with 14 bases between the two germline ends. Germline CDR1 reads SGHDT; CDR2 reads YYEEEE. The CDR3 DNA sequence: TGTGCCAGCAGCTTGAGGGGGGGAGCAACCGAGCAGTACGTC. It codes for CASSLRGGATEQYV.

CDR3 DNA: TGTGCCAGCAGCTCTGGACAGGGGACAAGGCACGAGCAGTACTTC. This gives the protein CASSSGQGTRHEQYF. The chain combines TRBV7-9 with TRBJ2-7; the match to TRBD1 covers 9 bases. The trim removed 4 bases at V and 5 bases at J, leaving 9 bases unmatched. Per germline, CDR1 SEHNR and CDR2 FQNEAQ (reference sequence). CDR3 length: 15 amino acids. The full variable domain, completed using reference TRBV7-9 and TRBJ2-7, is DTGVSQNPRHKITKRGQNVTFRCDPISEHNRLYWYRQTLGQGPEFLTYFQNEAQLEKSRLLSDRFSAERPKGSFSTLEIQRTEQGDSAMYLCASSSGQGTRHEQYFGPGTRLTVT.

This clone was seen more than once but under ten times. This chain joins TRBV5-1 and TRBJ2-3; the D gene is possibly TRBD2 (7 bases). This CDR3 contains 16 residues. V was cut by 4 bases and J by 1 base, with 16 bases left in between. CDR1 is SGHRS and CDR2 is YFSETQ in the germline V gene. In nucleotides, the CDR3 is TGCGCCAGCAGCAGGGGGGAGGGGACCCGCACAGATACGCAGTATTTT. Encoded protein: CASSRGEGTRTDTQYF.

The rearrangement uses TRBV27 and TRBJ2-2; D gene unclear. CDR1 and CDR2 (germline): MNHEY, SMNVEV (reference sequence). This CDR3 has 14 residues. V gave up 7 bases and J gave up 5 bases, with 14 bases separating them. The DNA of the CDR3 is TGTGCCAGCATTGGGGATTGGGGAACCGGGGAGCTGTTTTTT. Translated: CASIGDWGTGELFF.

This clone was seen more than once but under ten times. The chain uses TRBV5-6 and TRBJ2-1; D ambiguous. The CDR3 totals 15 residues. V was trimmed by 4 bases and J by 0 bases, leaving 11 bases between them. Per the germline V gene, CDR1 is SGHDT and CDR2 is YYEEEE. CDR3 protein: CASSAWWDSYNEQFF. The CDR3, as DNA: TGTGCCAGCAGCGCCTGGTGGGACTCCTACAATGAGCAGTTCTTC. Supplemented by reference TRBV5-6 and TRBJ2-1, the full variable domain reads DAGVTQSPTHLIKTRGQQVTLRCSPKSGHDTVSWYQQALGQGPQFIFQYYEEEERQRGNFPDRFSGHQFPNYSSELNVNALLLGDSALYLCASSAWWDSYNEQFFGPGTRLTVL.

This clone turned up a few times. The genes are TRBV2 and TRBJ1-4, with D maybe TRBD1 (6 bases). V lost 8 bases, J lost 7 bases, and 14 bases lay in between. This CDR3 comprises 13 residues. CDR1 is SNHLY, CDR2 FYNNEI, per germline. In DNA form, the CDR3 reads TGTGCCAGCTCAGGGGTCGGCGGTGAAAAACTGTTTTTT. Translating gives CASSGVGGEKLFF.

The rearrangement links TRBV5-4 to TRBJ1-2, with D uncertain. Germline CDR1 is SGHNT and CDR2 is YYREEE (reference sequence). V was trimmed by 4 bases and J by 8 bases, leaving 24 bases between them. The CDR3 runs 16 residues. The CDR3 loop is CASSVGLVPFSIGYTF. CDR3 nucleotides: TGTGCCAGCAGCGTCGGTCTTGTCCCTTTCTCTATCGGCTACACCTTC. Drawing the rest from reference TRBV5-4 and TRBJ1-2, the complete variable domain is ETGVTQSPTHLIKTRGQQVTLRCSSQSGHNTVSWYQQALGQGPQFIFQYYREEENGRGNFPPRFSGLQFPNYSSELNVNALELDDSALYLCASSVGLVPFSIGYTFGSGTRLTVV.

The table lists this clone with a count of one. This chain joins TRBV5-4 and TRBJ2-1; possible D gene TRBD1, 6 bases. The CDR3 is made up of 17 amino acids. Germline V lookup: CDR1 SGHNT, CDR2 YYREEE (reference sequence). Trimming took off 6 bases at V and 7 bases at J, with 26 bases between the two ends. The CDR3 nucleotides are TGTGCCAGCACCCACAAAGCGGCGTTCCCTCAGGGGAATGAGCAGTTCTTC. Its protein is CASTHKAAFPQGNEQFF.

The chain has TRBV19 and TRBJ2-7, with unresolved D. Trimming left V 5 bases short and J 5 bases short, with 7 bases between. The CDR3 totals 11 residues. CDR1 LNHDA and CDR2 SQIVND come from the germline V gene (reference sequence). CDR3 in amino acids: CASSFGDEQYV. CDR3 in DNA: TGTGCCAGTAGTTTTGGTGACGAGCAGTACGTC.

This clone was picked up one time. The chain joins TRBV27 to TRBJ2-1, with TRBD1 as a possible D gene (6 bases). Trimming pared 4 bases from V and 4 bases from J, leaving 8 bases between. The CDR3 spans 13 residues. Germline V gives CDR1 MNHEY, CDR2 SMNVEV (reference sequence). The CDR3 DNA is TGTGCCAGCAGTTGGACAGCTTACAATGAGCAGTTCTTC. It specifies CASSWTAYNEQFF.

This clone showed up many times. This chain joins TRBV6-1 and TRBJ1-2; 12 bases fit TRBD1. This CDR3 is built from 14 residues. From germline, CDR1 is MNHNS and CDR2 SASEGT. The J segment lost 8 bases and the V segment lost 1 base, leaving 2 bases of the junction unmatched. The CDR3 DNA reads TGTGCCAGCAGTGAAGGGGGGACAGGGGGCGGCTACACCTTC. Protein: CASSEGGTGGGYTF.

CDR3 region: CASSGTEGNEQYF. CDR3 in DNA: TGTGCCAGCAGTGGGACTGAGGGCAACGAGCAGTACTTC. This chain connects TRBV2 to TRBJ2-7; D may be TRBD2 (5 bases). The V gene's germline CDR1 is SNHLY and CDR2 FYNNEI. Between the trimmed V and J ends, which lost 4 bases and 5 bases, there was a span of 12 bases. This CDR3 spans 13 amino acids. Variable domain in full (rest from reference TRBV2 and TRBJ2-7): EPEVTQTPSHQVTQMGQEVILRCVPISNHLYFYWYRQILGQKVEFLVSFYNNEISEKSEIFDDQFSVERPDGSNFTLKIRSTKLEDSAMYFCASSGTEGNEQYFGPGTRLTVT.

The rearrangement links TRBV5-1 to TRBJ1-1; D is unclear. Deletions cut 0 bases from V and 3 bases from J, with 18 bases between. Germline-derived CDR1 and CDR2 are SGHRS and YFSETQ. The CDR3 covers 17 residues. CDR3 region: CASSLDLYEALDTEAFF. The CDR3 nucleotides read TGCGCCAGCAGCTTGGATCTTTACGAGGCGTTGGACACTGAAGCTTTCTTT.

Note on this clone: The junction does not match germline at one end; this may be a read error. This chain connects TRBV6-1 to TRBJ2-2; TRBD2 matches 8 bases. CDR3 length equals 17 residues. Germline values: CDR1 MNHNS, CDR2 SASEGT. The CDR3 DNA is TGTGCCAGCAGTCAAGCGGGAGTGGGTCCGAACACCGGGGAGCTGTTTTTT. Its protein product is CASSQAGVGPNTGELFF.

The rearrangement joins TRBV7-3 to TRBJ1-1; a weak D match, TRBD1 (6 bases). Trimming pared 6 bases from V and 5 bases from J, leaving 16 bases between. CDR1 and CDR2 (germline): SGHTA, FQGTGA. CDR3 length: 14 residues. CDR3 nucleotide sequence: TGTGCCAGCAGTCCAGGGGAGCGAAGAACTGAAGCTTTCTTT. Its translation is CASSPGERRTEAFF.